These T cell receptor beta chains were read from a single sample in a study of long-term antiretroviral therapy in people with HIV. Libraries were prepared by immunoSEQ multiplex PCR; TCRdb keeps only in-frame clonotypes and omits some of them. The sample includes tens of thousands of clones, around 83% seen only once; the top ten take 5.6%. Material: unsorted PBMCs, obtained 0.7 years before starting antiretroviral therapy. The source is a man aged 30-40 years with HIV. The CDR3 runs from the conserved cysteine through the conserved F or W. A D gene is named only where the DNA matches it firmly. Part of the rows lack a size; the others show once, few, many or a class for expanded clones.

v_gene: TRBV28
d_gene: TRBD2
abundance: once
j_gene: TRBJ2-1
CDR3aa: CASSLGGSPINEQFF
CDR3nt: TGTGCCAGCAGTTTAGGCGGGAGCCCCATCAATGAGCAGTTCTTC

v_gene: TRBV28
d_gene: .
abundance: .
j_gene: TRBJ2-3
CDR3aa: CATTNEDTQYF
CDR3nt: TGTGCCACCACGAATGAGGATACGCAGTATTTT

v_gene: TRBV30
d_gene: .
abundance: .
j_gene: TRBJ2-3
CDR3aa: CAWMRRAPDTQYF
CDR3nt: TGTGCCTGGATGCGGCGGGCTCCAGATACGCAGTATTTT

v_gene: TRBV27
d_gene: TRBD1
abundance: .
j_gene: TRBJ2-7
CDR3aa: CASSLTWTGRSYEQYF
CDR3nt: TGTGCCAGCAGTCTGACCTGGACAGGTAGATCCTACGAGCAGTACTTC

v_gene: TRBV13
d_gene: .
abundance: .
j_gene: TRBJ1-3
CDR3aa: CASSLGGPSGNTIYF
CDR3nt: TGTGCCAGCAGCTTAGGAGGACCTTCTGGAAACACCATATATTTT

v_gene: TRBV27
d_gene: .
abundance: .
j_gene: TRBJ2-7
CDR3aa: CASSLQYAYEQYF
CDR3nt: TGTGCCAGCAGTTTGCAGTACGCCTACGAGCAGTACTTC

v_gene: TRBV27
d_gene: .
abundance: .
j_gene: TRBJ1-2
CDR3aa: CASSYLPGRGNSNYGYTF
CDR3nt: TGTGCCAGCAGTTACCTGCCCGGGAGGGGTAACTCTAACTATGGCTACACCTTC

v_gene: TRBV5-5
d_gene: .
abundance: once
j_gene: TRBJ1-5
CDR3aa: CASSSGRTLAGNQPQHF
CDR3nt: TGTGCCAGCAGCTCCGGACGGACCTTAGCGGGCAATCAGCCCCAGCATTTT

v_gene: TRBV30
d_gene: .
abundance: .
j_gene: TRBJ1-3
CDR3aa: CAWDRDGRNTIYF
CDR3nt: TGTGCCTGGGACCGGGACGGAAGAAACACCATATATTTT

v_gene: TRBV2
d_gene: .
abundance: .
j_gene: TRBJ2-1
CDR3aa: CASYDEEKRVQQFF
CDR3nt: TGTGCCAGCTATGACGAAGAGAAACGGGTCCAGCAGTTCTTC

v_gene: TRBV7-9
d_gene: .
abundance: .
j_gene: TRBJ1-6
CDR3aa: CASSPKTEGSPLHF
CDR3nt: TGTGCCAGCAGCCCCAAGACAGAGGGTTCACCCCTCCACTTT

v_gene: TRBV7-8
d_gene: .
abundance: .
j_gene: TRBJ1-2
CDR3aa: CASSLDSREGYTF
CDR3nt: TGTGCCAGCAGCTTGGATTCCAGGGAAGGCTACACCTTC

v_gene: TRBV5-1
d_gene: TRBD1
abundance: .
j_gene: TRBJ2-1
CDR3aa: CASSSTGGIAYNEQFF
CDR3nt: TGCGCCAGCAGCTCAACAGGGGGCATCGCCTACAATGAGCAGTTCTTC

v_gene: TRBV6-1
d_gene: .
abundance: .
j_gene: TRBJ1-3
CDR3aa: CASSDFGVFGNTIYF
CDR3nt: TGTGCCAGCAGTGATTTTGGTGTTTTTGGAAACACCATATATTTT

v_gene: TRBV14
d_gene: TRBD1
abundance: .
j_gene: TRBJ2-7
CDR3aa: CASSQDPGQGDNEQYF
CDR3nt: TGTGCCAGCAGCCAAGATCCTGGACAGGGGGACAACGAGCAGTACTTC

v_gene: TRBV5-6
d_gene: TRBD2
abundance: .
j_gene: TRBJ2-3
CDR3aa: CASSLRGMRTTDTQYF
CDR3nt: TGTGCCAGCAGCCTGCGGGGGATGCGGACCACAGATACGCAGTATTTT

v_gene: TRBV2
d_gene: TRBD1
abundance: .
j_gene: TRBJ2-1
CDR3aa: CASSVGTAYNEQFF
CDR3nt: TGTGCCAGCAGTGTAGGGACAGCTTACAATGAGCAGTTCTTC

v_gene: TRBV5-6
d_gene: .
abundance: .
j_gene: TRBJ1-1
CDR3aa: CASSELSGAPEAFF
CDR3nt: TGTGCCAGCAGCGAGCTTTCGGGGGCCCCTGAAGCTTTCTTT

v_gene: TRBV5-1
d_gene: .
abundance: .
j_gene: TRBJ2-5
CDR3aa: CASRQPNRAETQYF
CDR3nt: TGCGCCAGCAGACAGCCTAACAGGGCAGAGACCCAGTACTTC

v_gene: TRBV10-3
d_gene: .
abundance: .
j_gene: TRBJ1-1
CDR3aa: CAISDPGEGVTEAFF
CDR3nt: TGTGCCATCAGTGACCCCGGGGAAGGGGTCACTGAAGCTTTCTTT

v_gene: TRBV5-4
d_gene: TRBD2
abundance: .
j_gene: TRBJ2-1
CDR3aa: CASSLPGEGNEQFF
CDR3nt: TGTGCCAGCAGCTTGCCGGGGGAGGGCAATGAGCAGTTCTTC

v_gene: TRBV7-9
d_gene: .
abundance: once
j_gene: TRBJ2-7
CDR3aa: CASSGLAYEQYF
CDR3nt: TGTGCCAGTTCTGGACTCGCCTACGAGCAGTACTTC

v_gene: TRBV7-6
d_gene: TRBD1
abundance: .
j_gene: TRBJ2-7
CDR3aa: CASSLEGQGSSYEQYF
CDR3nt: TGTGCCAGCAGCTTAGAGGGACAGGGCTCCTCCTACGAGCAGTACTTC

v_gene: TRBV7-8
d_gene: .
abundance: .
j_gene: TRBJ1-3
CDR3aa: CASSLAQGYGNTIYF
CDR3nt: TGTGCCAGCAGCTTAGCCCAGGGGTATGGAAACACCATATATTTT

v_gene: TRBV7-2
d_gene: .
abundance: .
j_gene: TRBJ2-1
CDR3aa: CASSLGVGPYNEQFF
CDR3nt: TGTGCCAGCAGCTTAGGAGTCGGACCCTACAATGAGCAGTTCTTC

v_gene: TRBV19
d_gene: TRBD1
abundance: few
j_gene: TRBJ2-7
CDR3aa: CASSIAGGYEQYF
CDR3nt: TGTGCCAGTAGTATAGCAGGGGGCTACGAGCAGTACTTC

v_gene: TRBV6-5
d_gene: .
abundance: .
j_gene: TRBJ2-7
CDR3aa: CASSGARASYEQYF
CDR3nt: TGTGCCAGCAGCGGGGCTAGGGCCTCCTACGAGCAGTACTTC

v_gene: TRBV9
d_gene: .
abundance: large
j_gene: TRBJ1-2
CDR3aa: CASSVGGRADYGYTF
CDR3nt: TGTGCCAGCAGCGTAGGTGGCAGGGCGGACTATGGCTACACCTTC

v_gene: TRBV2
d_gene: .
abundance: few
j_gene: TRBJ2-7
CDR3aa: CASSGPLEQYF
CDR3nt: TGTGCCAGCAGTGGGCCCCTCGAGCAGTACTTC

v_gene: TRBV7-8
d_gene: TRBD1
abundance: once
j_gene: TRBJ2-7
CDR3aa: CASSFGGPGTGFNEQYF
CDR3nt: TGTGCCAGCAGCTTTGGGGGGCCTGGGACAGGGTTCAACGAGCAGTACTTC

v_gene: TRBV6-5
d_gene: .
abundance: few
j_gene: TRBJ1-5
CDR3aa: CASSYDDNQPQHF
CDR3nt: TGTGCCAGCAGTTACGATGACAATCAGCCCCAGCATTTT

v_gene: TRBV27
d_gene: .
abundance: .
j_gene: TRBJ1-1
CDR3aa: CASRTSKGSNTEAFF
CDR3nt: TGTGCCAGCAGGACCTCAAAGGGAAGCAACACTGAAGCTTTCTTT

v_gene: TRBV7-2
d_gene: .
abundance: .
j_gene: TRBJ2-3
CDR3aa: CASSLGVGTTDTQYF
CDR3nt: TGTGCCAGCAGCTTAGGGGTAGGGACCACAGATACGCAGTATTTT

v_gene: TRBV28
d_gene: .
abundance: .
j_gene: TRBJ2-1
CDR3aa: CASSRWGYNEQFF
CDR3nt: TGTGCCAGCAGTAGGTGGGGCTACAATGAGCAGTTCTTC

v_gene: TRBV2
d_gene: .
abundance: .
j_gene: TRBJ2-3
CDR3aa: CASRLPGHTSTDTQYF
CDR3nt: TGTGCCAGCAGACTACCGGGACACACTAGCACAGATACGCAGTATTTT

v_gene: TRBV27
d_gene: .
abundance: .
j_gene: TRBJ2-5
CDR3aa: CASSSQRQETQYF
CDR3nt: TGTGCCAGCAGTTCCCAGCGGCAAGAGACCCAGTACTTC

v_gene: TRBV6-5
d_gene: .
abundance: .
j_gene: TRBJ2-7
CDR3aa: CASTPNPTSYEQYF
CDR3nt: TGTGCCAGCACCCCCAACCCTACCTCCTACGAGCAGTACTTC

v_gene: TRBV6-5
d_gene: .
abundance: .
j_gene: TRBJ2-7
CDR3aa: CASSYSRGPYEQYF
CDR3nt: TGTGCCAGCAGTTATTCGCGGGGCCCCTACGAGCAGTACTTC

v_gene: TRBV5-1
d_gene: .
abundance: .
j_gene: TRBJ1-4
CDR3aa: CASSLDPGRGRGSNEKLFF
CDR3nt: TGCGCCAGCAGCTTGGATCCGGGCCGGGGACGTGGGAGTAATGAAAAACTGTTTTTT

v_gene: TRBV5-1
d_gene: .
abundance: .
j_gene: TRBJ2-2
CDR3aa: CASSRDPNTGELFF
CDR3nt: TGCGCCAGCAGCAGGGACCCGAACACCGGGGAGCTGTTTTTT

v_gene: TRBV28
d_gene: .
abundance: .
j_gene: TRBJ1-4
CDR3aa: CASSFHGGGEEKLFF
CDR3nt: TGTGCCAGCAGTTTTCATGGGGGCGGGGAAGAAAAACTGTTTTTT

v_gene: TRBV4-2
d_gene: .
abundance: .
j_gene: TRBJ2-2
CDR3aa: CASSQEIEGVLVTGELFF
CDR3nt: TGTGCCAGCAGCCAAGAAATAGAGGGGGTCCTAGTCACCGGGGAGCTGTTTTTT

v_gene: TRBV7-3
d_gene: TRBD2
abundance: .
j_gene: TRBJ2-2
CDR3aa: CASSFAGGRTGELFF
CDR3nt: TGTGCCAGCAGCTTTGCGGGGGGGCGTACCGGGGAGCTGTTTTTT

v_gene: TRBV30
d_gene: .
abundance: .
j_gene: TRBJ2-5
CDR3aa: CAWSGIGSGETQYF
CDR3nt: TGTGCCTGGAGCGGGATCGGGAGCGGGGAGACCCAGTACTTC

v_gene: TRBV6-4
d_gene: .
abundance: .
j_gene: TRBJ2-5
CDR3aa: CASKPRRGHQETQYF
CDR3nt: TGTGCCAGCAAGCCTCGGAGGGGTCACCAAGAGACCCAGTACTTC

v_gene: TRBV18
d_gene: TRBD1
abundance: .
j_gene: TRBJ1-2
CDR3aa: CASSSDRDAYGYTF
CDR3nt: TGTGCCAGCTCGTCCGACAGGGACGCGTATGGCTACACCTTC